The 28 T cell receptor beta chains reported below all come from one sample, sequenced in a study of T cell responses to AZD1222 COVID-19 vaccine. Generated by immunoSEQ multiplex PCR, the TCRdb table keeps only in-frame clones and is missing some. Found here are about 42,000 clones, roughly 83% of them singletons; the top ten hold 15% to 20%. The source was peripheral blood, collected 28 days after the second AZD1222 dose. The receptors here all came from an adult who received the AZD1222 COVID-19 vaccine.

The rearrangement uses TRBV6-5 and TRBJ2-6; possible D gene TRBD2, 6 bases. Trimming removed 7 bases from V and 4 bases from J, with 11 bases in between. CDR1 MNHEY and CDR2 SVGAGI come from the germline V gene. The CDR3 is 14 residues long. CDR3: CASMGGAGANVLTF. Written as DNA, the CDR3 is TGTGCCAGCATGGGAGGCGCGGGGGCCAACGTCCTGACTTTC.

The chain carries TRBV4-1 and TRBJ2-7, with 9 bases matching TRBD1. Trimming cost V 0 bases and J 5 bases; bases outside gene matches: 5. The CDR3 runs to 15 residues. CDR1 and CDR2 (germline): MGHRA, YSYEKL. CDR3 nucleotide sequence: TGCGCCAGCAGCCAAGATGGGACAGGGTGGAACGAGCAGTACTTC. Translated, it gives CASSQDGTGWNEQYF.

CDR3 DNA: TGTGCCAGCAGCTCCTATAGCGGGGGGGCGTCTGAGCAGTTCTTC. Its protein is CASSSYSGGASEQFF. The rearrangement links TRBV7-3 to TRBJ2-1; 11 bases are shared with TRBD2. J lost 9 bases, V lost 4 bases, and 8 bases had no gene match. Germline V CDR1 and CDR2: SGHTA, FQGTGA. This CDR3 region has 15 residues.

CDR3 amino acids: CASSSGLTPNGYTF. The CDR3 bases are TGTGCCAGTAGTTCCGGACTCACTCCTAATGGCTACACCTTC. The V gene is TRBV19, the J gene TRBJ1-2; D remains unclear. V was shortened by 5 bases and J by 6 bases, with 16 bases between the two germline ends. This CDR3 is 14 amino acids long. Germline V gene data show CDR1 as LNHDA and CDR2 as SQIVND (reference sequence).

This clone has only one observation. The chain uses TRBV9 and TRBJ2-7; D is perhaps TRBD1 (6 bases). Trimming cost V 3 bases and J 3 bases, with 13 bases left between them. The CDR3 runs to 14 residues. The germline V gene encodes CDR1 SGDLS and CDR2 YYNGEE. The CDR3 protein is CASSGRDNNYEQYF. CDR3 bases: TGTGCCAGCAGCGGCCGGGACAACAACTACGAGCAGTACTTC.

This rearrangement joins TRBV7-9 to TRBJ1-6, with 7 bases matching TRBD1. Germline assignment: CDR1 SEHNR and CDR2 FQNEAQ (reference sequence). The CDR3 length is 17 residues. The J segment lost 9 bases and the V segment lost 4 bases, leaving 15 bases of the junction unmatched. The CDR3 bases are TGTGCCAGCAGCTCACACGACAGGGCGGGGGCTTCTTCACCCCTCCACTTT. It translates to CASSSHDRAGASSPLHF.

The CDR3 loop reads CASLDRGIYGYTF. Written as DNA, the CDR3 is TGTGCCAGTCTGGACAGGGGGATATATGGCTACACCTTC. The chain is built from TRBV2 and TRBJ1-2; 10 nucleotides align to TRBD1. Germline V gene lookup returns CDR1 SNHLY and CDR2 FYNNEI. The junction had 6 bases not matched to a gene; V was cut back by 9 bases and J by 5 bases. The CDR3 has 13 amino acids.

CDR3 in amino acids: CASSDYRASEQYF. CDR3 nucleotides: TGTGCCAGCAGTGATTACAGGGCAAGTGAGCAGTACTTC. The rearrangement uses TRBV6-1 and TRBJ2-7, with D perhaps matching TRBD1 (6 bases). Trimming removed 3 bases at V and 7 bases at J, with 13 bases between. Germline-derived CDR1 and CDR2 are MNHNS and SASEGT. CDR3 size: 13 residues.

The V and J genes are TRBV28 and TRBJ2-7, with 9 bases that match TRBD1. With V trimmed by 7 bases and J by 6 bases, 7 bases remained unmatched. The CDR3 contains 13 residues. CDR1 and CDR2 (germline): MDHEN, SYDVKM. The CDR3 coding sequence is TGTGCCAGCACCCGGACAGGGGCAGGCGAGCAGTACTTC. This translates into CASTRTGAGEQYF.

J is TRBJ1-3 and V is TRBV6-9, with D uncertain. The germline gives CDR1 MNHGY, CDR2 SVAAGI. V was cut by 4 bases and J by 0 bases, with 7 bases left in between. The CDR3 contains 14 residues. CDR3 region: CASSFLRSGNTIYF. The DNA for the CDR3 is TGTGCCAGCAGTTTTCTGCGCTCTGGAAACACCATATATTTT.

The chain couples TRBV6-5 to TRBJ1-2; D possibly corresponds to TRBD1 (6 bases). V lost 4 bases and J 5 bases, leaving 14 bases between the germline ends. Per germline, CDR1 MNHEY and CDR2 SVGAGI. The CDR3 length is 14 residues. The CDR3: CASSLGGKGYGYTF. Here the CDR3 DNA reads TGTGCCAGCAGTTTAGGGGGTAAAGGGTATGGCTACACCTTC.

The chain couples TRBV14 to TRBJ1-5; no definite D call. Trimming took 1 base from V and 4 from J, leaving 2 bases between them. The CDR3 runs 12 residues. Germline V CDR1 and CDR2: SGHDN, FVKESK. DNA of the CDR3: TGTGCCAGCAGCCAAGTTAATCAGCCCCAGCATTTT. Translation gives CASSQVNQPQHF.

The CDR3 is CASSLVVGTNEKLFF. CDR3 bases: TGTGCCAGCAGCTTAGTGGTGGGCACTAATGAAAAACTGTTTTTT. V gene TRBV7-9 combines with J gene TRBJ1-4; D gene ambiguous. Germline values: CDR1 SEHNR, CDR2 FQNEAQ (reference sequence). The length of the CDR3 is 15 residues. V shed 1 base and J shed 2 bases, with 8 bases lying between them.

This clone was found once. The chain has TRBV7-8 and TRBJ2-7, with 7 bases matching TRBD2. The CDR3 runs to 17 residues. The V and J ends lost 1 base and 4 bases, in that order; junction bases with no gene match: 13. Germline V gene lookup returns CDR1 SGHVS and CDR2 FQNEAQ. The CDR3 protein is CASSLVGAGYSLYEQYF. Written as DNA, the CDR3 is TGTGCCAGCAGCTTAGTAGGAGCGGGGTATTCCCTTTACGAGCAGTACTTC. Full variable domain (remainder filled in from reference TRBV7-8 and TRBJ2-7): GAGVSQSPRYKVAKRGQDVALRCDPISGHVSLFWYQQALGQGPEFLTYFQNEAQLDKSGLPSDRFFAERPEGSVSTLKIQRTQQEDSAVYLCASSLVGAGYSLYEQYFGPGTRLTVT.

J is TRBJ2-7 and V is TRBV6-5; 8 bases are a match to TRBD2. This CDR3 is built from 15 residues. Germline lookup yields CDR1 MNHEY and CDR2 SVGAGI. The J segment lost 2 bases and the V segment lost 6 bases, leaving 9 bases of the junction unmatched. CDR3 protein: CASSRWSGGPYEQYF. The CDR3, as DNA: TGTGCCAGCAGCCGATGGAGCGGGGGACCCTACGAGCAGTACTTC.

This chain connects TRBV29-1 to TRBJ2-1, with 11 nucleotides matching TRBD1. J lost 7 bases, V lost 7 bases, and 9 bases had no gene match. CDR3 size: 14 residues. CDR1 and CDR2 from the germline V gene are SQVTM and ANQGSEA. CDR3 in amino acids: CSDSRTGGRNEQFF. For the CDR3, the DNA is TGCAGCGACAGCCGGACAGGGGGCAGGAATGAGCAGTTCTTC.

The chain recombines TRBV11-3 with TRBJ2-5; the D call may be TRBD1 or TRBD2 (5 bases each). V was clipped by 1 base and J by 2 bases, with 20 bases between them. CDR1 is SGHNT, CDR2 YENEEA, per germline. The CDR3 has 18 residues. CDR3 nucleotides: TGTGCCAGCAGCTTAGGGGGGTCTTCGGTTTCAATACAAGAGACCCAGTACTTC. Translated, it gives CASSLGGSSVSIQETQYF.

The chain links TRBV29-1 to TRBJ1-1; a possible D gene is TRBD1 (5 bases). The germline CDR1 and CDR2 sequences are SQVTM and ANQGSEA. Trimming shortened V by 3 bases and J by 1 base, and 12 bases separated the two germline ends. CDR3 length: 14 amino acids. CDR3 amino acids: CSVDPGPQNTEAFF. CDR3 nucleotide sequence: TGCAGCGTTGACCCGGGACCCCAGAACACTGAAGCTTTCTTT.

This chain links TRBV6-1 with TRBJ1-3; weak D call: TRBD1 (5 bases). This CDR3 has 16 residues. The germline V and J ends were trimmed by 4 bases and 0 bases, with 13 bases remaining between them. The germline gives CDR1 MNHNS, CDR2 SASEGT. In DNA form, the CDR3 reads TGTGCCAGCAGTGGTCGGGACGGGAGCTCTGGAAACACCATATATTTT. It translates to CASSGRDGSSGNTIYF.

The rearrangement links TRBV9 to TRBJ2-7; D perhaps matches TRBD2 (6 bases). Trimming removed 3 bases at V and 7 bases at J, with 20 bases between. CDR1 and CDR2 (germline): SGDLS, YYNGEE. The CDR3 sequence is 15 residues long. The CDR3 DNA reads TGTGCCAGCAGCGCCTCCGGGACTCCCCGTGAAGAGCAGTACTTC. Translated: CASSASGTPREEQYF.

The chain recombines TRBV12-5 with TRBJ1-1, with TRBD1 matching 10 bases. After removal of 0 bases from V and 4 bases from J, the junction contained 11 bases not matched to a gene. The germline CDR1 and CDR2 sequences are LGHNT and FRNRAP. CDR3 length: 18 amino acids. CDR3 sequence: CASGLVLGQGSPSTEAFF. DNA for the CDR3: TGTGCTAGTGGTTTGGTACTGGGACAGGGGTCCCCCAGCACTGAAGCTTTCTTT.

This rearrangement joins TRBV2 to TRBJ2-3, with TRBD2 identical over 8 bases. J lost 8 bases, V lost 5 bases, and 3 bases had no gene match. The germline V gene has CDR1 SNHLY and CDR2 FYNNEI. The CDR3 runs to 12 residues. The CDR3 coding sequence is TGTGCCAGCAGTCTTGGACTAGCTACGCAGTATTTT. It yields the protein CASSLGLATQYF.

The table lists this clone with a count of one. The CDR3 coding sequence is TGTGCCAGCAGCTTGGTCGGGGTAACAGATACGCAGTATTTT. Residues: CASSLVGVTDTQYF. V gene TRBV7-6 combines with J gene TRBJ2-3, with D possibly matching TRBD2 (5 bases). V lost 3 bases to trimming and J lost 3 bases, with 10 bases between them. The CDR3 spans 14 residues. Germline V lookup: CDR1 SGHVS, CDR2 FNYEAQ.

This clone has just one count. This sequence joins TRBV28 and TRBJ1-1; the D gene is possibly TRBD1 (5 bases). The V gene lost 5 bases and the J gene lost 1 base, with 11 bases spanning the gap. CDR1 is MDHEN, CDR2 SYDVKM, per germline. This CDR3 region has 14 residues. The chain's CDR3 is CASSGTLENTEAFF. CDR3 in DNA: TGTGCCAGCAGTGGGACTCTCGAGAACACTGAAGCTTTCTTT. Complete variable domain (other parts from reference TRBV28 and TRBJ1-1): DVKVTQSSRYLVKRTGEKVFLECVQDMDHENMFWYRQDPGLGLRLIYFSYDVKMKEKGDIPEGYSVSREKKERFSLILESASTNQTSMYLCASSGTLENTEAFFGQGTRLTVV.

This chain connects TRBV9 to TRBJ2-2, with a weak D call TRBD2 (6 bases). This CDR3 is 14 amino acids long. The germline gives CDR1 SGDLS, CDR2 YYNGEE. Trimming shortened V by 3 bases and J by 5 bases, and 11 bases separated the two germline ends. CDR3 sequence: CASSAGLQTGELFF. CDR3 nucleotide sequence: TGTGCCAGCAGCGCAGGACTACAAACCGGGGAGCTGTTTTTT.

The V gene is TRBV5-6, the J gene TRBJ1-2, with TRBD1 identical over 7 bases. The CDR3 length is 15 residues. Per germline, CDR1 SGHDT and CDR2 YYEEEE. Trimming at V came to 4 bases and at J to 8 bases, leaving 14 bases not matched to a gene. The CDR3 region has the DNA TGTGCCAGCAGCCCGCCCGAGGGGGCAGGGTACGGCTACACCTTC. Amino acid sequence: CASSPPEGAGYGYTF.

CDR3 nucleotides: TGTGCCCGTCCCCGCTACGAGCAGTACTTC. Translating gives CARPRYEQYF. The chain uses TRBV21-1 and TRBJ2-7; TRBD2, the table's D call, was not compared with the DNA. TRBV21-1 is marked as a pseudogene. This CDR3 spans 10 amino acids.

The chain employs TRBV15 and TRBJ2-7; possible D gene TRBD2, 5 bases. The CDR3 extends over 15 amino acids. Trimming removed 0 bases from V and 0 bases from J, with 9 bases in between. In germline, CDR1 is LNHNV, CDR2 YYDKDF (reference sequence). CDR3 sequence reads: CATSRDFAGSYEQYF. In nucleotides, the CDR3 is TGTGCCACCAGCAGAGATTTCGCGGGCTCCTACGAGCAGTACTTC.